The rows below give T cell receptor beta chains drawn from one sample of a study of OX40 agonist ivuxolimab in advanced cancers. Clones were read by immunoSEQ multiplex PCR, and TCRdb kept only the in-frame ones, dropping some. The repertoire consists of 50,000 or so clones, with around nine tenths occurring once and the leading ten covering more than 5%. The source material was CD4+ or CD8+ T cells sorted from blood, sampled in a trial of the OX40 agonist ivuxolimab. These receptors came from an adult with an advanced solid tumor such as melanoma, head and neck, liver or kidney cancer. CDR3s include the opening cysteine and the closing phenylalanine or tryptophan. The order of the fields is J gene, D gene, clone size, V gene, CDR3 protein, CDR3 DNA. A D gene is named only where the DNA matches it firmly. Clone sizes are given selectively: once, few, many, or a class where the clone is expanded.

>TRBJ1-1|.|.|TRBV27
CASSYYRNTEAFF
TGTGCCAGCAGTTATTATCGGAACACTGAAGCTTTCTTT
>TRBJ2-7|.|.|TRBV5-4
CASSLGGVVHEQYF
TGTGCCAGCAGCTTGGGAGGGGTAGTCCACGAGCAGTACTTC
>TRBJ1-5|.|.|TRBV2
CASRYQGQGNQPQHF
TGTGCCAGCAGGTACCAGGGGCAGGGCAATCAGCCCCAGCATTTT
>TRBJ1-1|TRBD1|.|TRBV4-2
CASSPTGGTEAFF
TGTGCCAGCAGCCCGACAGGGGGAACTGAAGCTTTCTTT
>TRBJ1-4|.|.|TRBV30
CAWSLSAGRLTNEKLFF
TGTGCCTGGAGTTTATCGGCAGGGCGATTGACTAATGAAAAACTGTTTTTT
>TRBJ2-5|.|.|TRBV28
CASSPLEQETQYF
TGTGCCAGCAGTCCCCTTGAACAAGAGACCCAGTACTTC
>TRBJ1-2|TRBD1|.|TRBV4-1
CASSQTDRGLYGYTF
TGCGCCAGCAGCCAAACGGACAGGGGTTTATATGGCTACACCTTC
>TRBJ1-4|.|.|TRBV25-1
CASSEGVNEKLFF
TGTGCCAGCAGTGAGGGGGTTAATGAAAAACTGTTTTTT
>TRBJ1-1|.|medium-sized|TRBV6-1
CASSEVGEAFF
TGTGCCAGCAGTGAAGTTGGGGAAGCTTTCTTT
>TRBJ2-1|.|.|TRBV4-3
CASSQAVGRNEQFF
TGCGCCAGCAGCCAAGCCGTGGGGCGCAATGAGCAGTTCTTC
>TRBJ2-1|.|.|TRBV4-1
CASSHGGNEQFF
TGCGCCAGCAGCCACGGGGGCAATGAGCAGTTCTTC
>TRBJ1-2|.|.|TRBV7-9
CASSLVWGGDYGYTF
TGTGCCAGCAGCTTAGTTTGGGGTGGAGACTATGGCTACACCTTC
>TRBJ1-2|.|.|TRBV4-3
CASSQDPGTFAVGYTF
TGCGCCAGCAGCCAAGATCCCGGCACGTTCGCAGTTGGCTACACCTTC
>TRBJ2-1|.|.|TRBV4-3
CASSQGLLSYSYNEQFF
TGCGCCAGCAGCCAAGGTCTCCTATCCTACTCCTACAATGAGCAGTTCTTC
>TRBJ2-1|TRBD2|.|TRBV27
CASSLGTSGRGEQFF
TGTGCCAGCAGTTTAGGGACTAGCGGGAGAGGTGAGCAGTTCTTC
>TRBJ1-1|.|.|TRBV7-8
CASSLGEPEAFF
TGTGCCAGCAGCTTGGGGGAACCTGAAGCTTTCTTT
>TRBJ2-2|.|.|TRBV9
CASSVQSSGANTGELFF
TGTGCCAGCAGCGTCCAGAGTAGCGGAGCGAACACCGGGGAGCTGTTTTTT
>TRBJ2-7|TRBD2|.|TRBV9
CASSFRGGVGDPWDEQYF
TGTGCCAGCAGCTTCCGTGGGGGGGTCGGGGACCCCTGGGACGAGCAGTACTTC
>TRBJ2-3|.|.|TRBV27
CASSPHPRDTQYF
TGTGCCAGCAGCCCTCACCCCCGTGATACGCAGTATTTT
>TRBJ2-3|.|.|TRBV19
CASSRPGTDTQYF
TGTGCCAGTAGTCGACCGGGCACAGATACGCAGTATTTT
>TRBJ1-1|.|.|TRBV11-2
CASSLDAGLGTEAFF
TGTGCCAGCAGCTTAGATGCAGGCCTGGGGACTGAAGCTTTCTTT
>TRBJ2-2|.|.|TRBV7-8
CASSLRSENTGELFF
TGTGCCAGCAGCTTGAGGTCGGAAAACACCGGGGAGCTGTTTTTT
>TRBJ2-5|.|.|TRBV7-9
CASSLGGNPYF
TGTGCCAGCAGCTTAGGGGGGAACCCATACTTC
>TRBJ1-1|.|.|TRBV5-6
CASSIGGVITEAFF
TGTGCCAGCAGTATAGGAGGGGTGATAACTGAAGCTTTCTTT
>TRBJ2-7|.|.|TRBV7-2
CASSFGGPGLVTYEQYF
TGTGCCAGCAGTTTTGGAGGCCCGGGACTGGTGACCTACGAGCAGTACTTC
>TRBJ1-1|.|.|TRBV18
CASSPFGGGNTEAFF
TGTGCCAGCTCACCCTTTGGAGGGGGGAACACTGAAGCTTTCTTT
>TRBJ2-7|TRBD2|.|TRBV29-1
CSVEETSGSYEQYF
TGCAGCGTTGAAGAGACTAGCGGCTCCTACGAGCAGTACTTC
>TRBJ2-7|TRBD1|once|TRBV27
CASSLQGAIYEQYF
TGTGCCAGCAGTCTACAGGGGGCGATCTACGAGCAGTACTTC
>TRBJ1-2|TRBD1|.|TRBV4-3
CASSQGWAGGYGYTF
TGCGCCAGCAGCCAAGGATGGGCAGGGGGCTATGGCTACACCTTC
>TRBJ2-3|TRBD1|.|TRBV7-6
CASSPDRETIRDTDTQYF
TGTGCCAGCAGCCCCGACAGGGAAACCATCCGGGACACAGATACGCAGTATTTT
>TRBJ1-5|.|.|TRBV19
CASSIGGESGQPQHF
TGTGCCAGTAGTATAGGCGGGGAATCGGGTCAGCCCCAGCATTTT